This T cell receptor (beta chain) emerged from a study of T cells in Graves' hyperthyroidism and ophthalmopathy. CDR3 length: 16 residues. V was cut by 5 bases and J by 6 bases, with 22 bases left in between. Amplification of TCR beta CDR3 regions was performed using RNA transcripts as template. The HTBI primer set drove a first-round RT-PCR of the TCR CDR3. From the multiplex PCR reads, TCRdb called clonotypes with MiXCR, one entry per CDR3 protein. Of about 520,000 distinct CDR3 sequences in the sample, about a fifth are singletons; the top ten hold 26%. The receptor comes from a man aged 18 to 30 with Graves' hyperthyroidism. The chain uses TRBV12-3 or TRBV12-4 and TRBJ1-1; D call uncertain. The sequenced sample consisted of blood. The CDR3 nucleotides read TGTGCCAGCAGTGCCCGGGGTCGGCCCAAGGACGCTGAAGCTTTCTTT. Its protein product is CASSARGRPKDAEAFF.